This record covers a single T cell receptor (beta chain). The antigen is not known. The entry originates in a study of CD8 T cells in Susac syndrome. Study-wide results and limits: In its TCR sequencing and HLA analysis, the study acknowledged that the number of individuals was relatively small.

CD8+ and CD4+ T cells from blood underwent TCR beta sequencing, which was carried out in a high-throughput format. RNA totalling roughly 0.45 to 1 ug underwent reverse transcription with random hexamers. Each CDR3 protein is one row after TCRdb ran MiXCR on the immunoSEQ multiplex PCR reads. The sample lists about 170,000 distinct CDR3 sequences; roughly 95% were seen once. Germline V gives CDR1 MDHEN, CDR2 SYDVKM. Trimming pared 6 bases from V and 0 bases from J, leaving 15 bases between. CDR3 length equals 15 residues. The rearrangement uses TRBV28 and TRBJ2-7, with TRBD1 as a possible D gene (5 bases). Sequenced material: CD4+ T cells from PBMCs. This sequence was found in a human donor with Susac syndrome. CDR3 sequence: CASRSPGISSYEQYF. CDR3 nucleotide sequence: TGTGCCAGCAGGTCACCAGGGATTAGCTCCTACGAGCAGTACTTC.